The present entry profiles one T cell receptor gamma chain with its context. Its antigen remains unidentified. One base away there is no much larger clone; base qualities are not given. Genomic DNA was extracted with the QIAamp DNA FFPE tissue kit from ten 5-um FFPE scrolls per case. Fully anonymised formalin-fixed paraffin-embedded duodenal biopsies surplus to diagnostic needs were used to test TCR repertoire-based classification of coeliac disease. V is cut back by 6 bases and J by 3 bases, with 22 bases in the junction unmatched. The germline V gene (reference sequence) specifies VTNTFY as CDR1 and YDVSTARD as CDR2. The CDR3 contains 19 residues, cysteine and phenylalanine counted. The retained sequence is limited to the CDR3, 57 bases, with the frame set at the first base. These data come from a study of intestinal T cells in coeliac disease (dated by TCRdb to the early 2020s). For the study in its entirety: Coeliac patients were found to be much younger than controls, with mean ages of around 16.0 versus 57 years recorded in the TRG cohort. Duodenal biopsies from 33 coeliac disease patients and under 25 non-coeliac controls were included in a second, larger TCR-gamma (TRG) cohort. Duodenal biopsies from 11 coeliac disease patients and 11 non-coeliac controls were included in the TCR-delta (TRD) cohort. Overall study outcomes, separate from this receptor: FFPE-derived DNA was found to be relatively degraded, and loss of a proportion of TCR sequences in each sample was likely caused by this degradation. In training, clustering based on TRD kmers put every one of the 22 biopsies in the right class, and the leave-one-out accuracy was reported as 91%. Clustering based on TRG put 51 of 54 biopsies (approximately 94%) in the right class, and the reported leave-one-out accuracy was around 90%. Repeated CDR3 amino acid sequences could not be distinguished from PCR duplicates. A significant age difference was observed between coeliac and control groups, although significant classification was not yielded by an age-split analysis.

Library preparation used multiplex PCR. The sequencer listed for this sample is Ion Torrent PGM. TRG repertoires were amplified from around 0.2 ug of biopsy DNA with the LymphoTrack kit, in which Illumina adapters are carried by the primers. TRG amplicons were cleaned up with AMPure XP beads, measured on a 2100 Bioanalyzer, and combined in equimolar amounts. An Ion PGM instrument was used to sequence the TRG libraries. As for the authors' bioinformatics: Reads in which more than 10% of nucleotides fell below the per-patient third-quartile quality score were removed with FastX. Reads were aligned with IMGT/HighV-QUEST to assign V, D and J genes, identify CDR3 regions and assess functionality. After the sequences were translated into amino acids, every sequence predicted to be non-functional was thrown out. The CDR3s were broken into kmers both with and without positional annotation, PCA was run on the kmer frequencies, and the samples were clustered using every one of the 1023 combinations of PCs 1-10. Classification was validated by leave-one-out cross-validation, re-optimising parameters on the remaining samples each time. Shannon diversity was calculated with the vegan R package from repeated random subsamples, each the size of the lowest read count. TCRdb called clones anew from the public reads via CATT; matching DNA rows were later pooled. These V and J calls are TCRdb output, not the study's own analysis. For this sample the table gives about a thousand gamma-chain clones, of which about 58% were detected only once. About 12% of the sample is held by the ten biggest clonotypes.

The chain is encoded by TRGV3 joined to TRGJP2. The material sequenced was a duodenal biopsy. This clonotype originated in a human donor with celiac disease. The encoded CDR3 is CATWTGERYAGGSDWIKTF. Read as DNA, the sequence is TGTGCCACCTGGACAGGCGAGCGATATGCGGGAGGTAGTGATTGGATCAAGACGTTT.